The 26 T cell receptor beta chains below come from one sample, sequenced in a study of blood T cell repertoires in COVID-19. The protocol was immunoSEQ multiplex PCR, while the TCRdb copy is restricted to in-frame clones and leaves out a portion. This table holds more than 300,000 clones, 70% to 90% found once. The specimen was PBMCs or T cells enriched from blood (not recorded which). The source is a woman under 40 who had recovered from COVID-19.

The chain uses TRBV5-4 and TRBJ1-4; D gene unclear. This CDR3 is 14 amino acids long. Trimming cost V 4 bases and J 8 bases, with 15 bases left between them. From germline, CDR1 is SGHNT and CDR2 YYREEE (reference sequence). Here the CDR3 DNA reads TGTGCCAGCAGCCCCATGGGAGAATCCGAAAAACTGTTTTTT. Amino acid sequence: CASSPMGESEKLFF.

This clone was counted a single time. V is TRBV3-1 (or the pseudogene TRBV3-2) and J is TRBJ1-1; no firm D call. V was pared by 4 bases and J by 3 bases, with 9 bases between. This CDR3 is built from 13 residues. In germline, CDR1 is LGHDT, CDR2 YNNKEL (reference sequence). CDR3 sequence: CASSPRVDTEAFF. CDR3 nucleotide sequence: TGTGCCAGCAGCCCCCGGGTTGACACTGAAGCTTTCTTT.

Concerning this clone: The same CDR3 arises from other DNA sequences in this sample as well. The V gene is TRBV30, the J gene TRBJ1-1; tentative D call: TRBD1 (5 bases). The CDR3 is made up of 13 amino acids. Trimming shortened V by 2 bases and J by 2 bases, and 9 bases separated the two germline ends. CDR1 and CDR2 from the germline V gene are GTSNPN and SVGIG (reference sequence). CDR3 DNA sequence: TGTGCCTGGAGTCTCAGGGCCAACACTGAAGCTTTCTTT. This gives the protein CAWSLRANTEAFF.

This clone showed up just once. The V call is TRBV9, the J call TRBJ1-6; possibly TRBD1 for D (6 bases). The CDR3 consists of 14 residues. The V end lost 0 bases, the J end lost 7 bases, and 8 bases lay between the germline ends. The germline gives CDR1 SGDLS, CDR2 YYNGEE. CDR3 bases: TGTGCCAGCAGCGTAGCACAGGGAAATTCACCCCTCCACTTT. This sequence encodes CASSVAQGNSPLHF.

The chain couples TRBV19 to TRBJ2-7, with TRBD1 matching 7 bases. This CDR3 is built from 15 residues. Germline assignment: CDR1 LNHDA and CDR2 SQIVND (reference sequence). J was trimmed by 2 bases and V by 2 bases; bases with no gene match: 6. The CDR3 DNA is TGTGCCAGTAGTATAAGGGGGCCCCCCCCCTACGAGCAGTACTTC. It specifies CASSIRGPPPYEQYF.

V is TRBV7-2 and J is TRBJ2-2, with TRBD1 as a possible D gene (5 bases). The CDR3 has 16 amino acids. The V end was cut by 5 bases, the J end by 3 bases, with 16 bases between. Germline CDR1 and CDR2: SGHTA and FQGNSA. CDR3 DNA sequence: TGTGCCAGCAGCAGACAGACAGTGGGCCACACCGGGGAGCTGTTTTTT. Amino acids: CASSRQTVGHTGELFF.

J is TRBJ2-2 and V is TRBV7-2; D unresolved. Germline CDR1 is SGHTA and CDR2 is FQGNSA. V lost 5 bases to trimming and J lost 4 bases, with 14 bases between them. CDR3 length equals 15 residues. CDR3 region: CASSPSRLITGELFF. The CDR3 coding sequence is TGTGCCAGCAGCCCGTCTCGACTCATCACCGGGGAGCTGTTTTTT. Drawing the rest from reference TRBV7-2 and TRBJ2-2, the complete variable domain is GAGVSQSPSNKVTEKGKDVELRCDPISGHTALYWYRQSLGQGLEFLIYFQGNSAPDKSGLPSDRFSAERTGGSVSTLTIQRTQQEDSAVYLCASSPSRLITGELFFGEGSRLTVL.

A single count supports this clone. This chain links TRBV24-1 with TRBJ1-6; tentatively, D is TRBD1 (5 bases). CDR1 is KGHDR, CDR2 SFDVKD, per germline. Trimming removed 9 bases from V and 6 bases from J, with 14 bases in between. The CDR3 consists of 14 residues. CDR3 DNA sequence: TGTGCCACCCCGCGGGACCTACCTAATTCACCCCTCCACTTT. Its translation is CATPRDLPNSPLHF.

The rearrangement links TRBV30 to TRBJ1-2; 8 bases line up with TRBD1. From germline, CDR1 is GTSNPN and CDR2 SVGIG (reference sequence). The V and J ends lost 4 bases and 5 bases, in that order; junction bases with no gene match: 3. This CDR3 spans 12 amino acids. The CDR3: CAWTRQGYGYTF. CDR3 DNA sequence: TGTGCCTGGACCCGACAGGGGTATGGCTACACCTTC.

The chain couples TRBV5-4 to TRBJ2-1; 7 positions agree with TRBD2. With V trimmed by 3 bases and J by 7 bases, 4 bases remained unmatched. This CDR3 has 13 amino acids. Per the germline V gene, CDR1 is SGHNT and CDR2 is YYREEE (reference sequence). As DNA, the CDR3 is TGTGCCAGCAGCTCGACTAGCTATAATGAGCAGTTCTTC. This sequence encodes CASSSTSYNEQFF.

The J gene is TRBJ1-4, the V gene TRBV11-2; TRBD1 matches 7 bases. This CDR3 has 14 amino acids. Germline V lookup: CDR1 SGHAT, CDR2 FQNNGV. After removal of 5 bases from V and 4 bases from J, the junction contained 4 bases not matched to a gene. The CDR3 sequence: CASSGGQFNEKLFF. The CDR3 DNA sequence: TGTGCCAGCAGCGGGGGACAGTTTAATGAAAAACTGTTTTTT.

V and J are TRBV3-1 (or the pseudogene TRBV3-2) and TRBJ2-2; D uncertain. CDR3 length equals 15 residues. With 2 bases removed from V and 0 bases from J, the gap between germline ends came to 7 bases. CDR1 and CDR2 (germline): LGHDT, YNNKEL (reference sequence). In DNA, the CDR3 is TGTGCCAGCAGCCAACGGTTCGCGAACACCGGGGAGCTGTTTTTT. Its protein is CASSQRFANTGELFF.

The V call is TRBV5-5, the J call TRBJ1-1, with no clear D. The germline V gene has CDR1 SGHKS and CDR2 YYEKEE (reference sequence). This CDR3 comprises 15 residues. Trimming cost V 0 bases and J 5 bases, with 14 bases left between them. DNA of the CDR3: TGTGCCAGCAGCTTGGTCTTGCAGGTCGGTACTGAAGCTTTCTTT. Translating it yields CASSLVLQVGTEAFF.

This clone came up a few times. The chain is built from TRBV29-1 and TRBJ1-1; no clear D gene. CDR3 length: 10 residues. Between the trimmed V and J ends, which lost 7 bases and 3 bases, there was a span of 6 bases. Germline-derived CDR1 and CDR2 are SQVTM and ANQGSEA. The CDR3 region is CSGSDTEAFF. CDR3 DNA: TGCAGCGGTTCTGACACTGAAGCTTTCTTT.

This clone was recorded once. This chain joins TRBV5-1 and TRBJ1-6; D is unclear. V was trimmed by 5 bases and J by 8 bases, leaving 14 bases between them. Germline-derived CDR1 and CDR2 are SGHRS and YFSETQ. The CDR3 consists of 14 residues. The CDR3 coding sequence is TGCGCCAGCAGTTGGGTGAGCGGTGATTCACCCCTCCACTTT. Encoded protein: CASSWVSGDSPLHF.

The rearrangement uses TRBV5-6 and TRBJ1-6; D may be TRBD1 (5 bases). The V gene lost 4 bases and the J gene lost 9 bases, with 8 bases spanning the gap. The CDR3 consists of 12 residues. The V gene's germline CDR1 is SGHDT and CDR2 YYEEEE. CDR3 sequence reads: CASSKGVSPLHF. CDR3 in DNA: TGTGCCAGCAGCAAAGGGGTTTCACCCCTCCACTTT.

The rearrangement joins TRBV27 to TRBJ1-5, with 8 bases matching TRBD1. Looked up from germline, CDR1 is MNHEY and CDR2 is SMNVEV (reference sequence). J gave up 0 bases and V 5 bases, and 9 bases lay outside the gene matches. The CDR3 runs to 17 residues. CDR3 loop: CASSPRQGLGSNQPQHF. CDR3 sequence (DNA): TGTGCCAGCAGTCCTCGACAGGGGTTGGGTAGCAATCAGCCCCAGCATTTT.

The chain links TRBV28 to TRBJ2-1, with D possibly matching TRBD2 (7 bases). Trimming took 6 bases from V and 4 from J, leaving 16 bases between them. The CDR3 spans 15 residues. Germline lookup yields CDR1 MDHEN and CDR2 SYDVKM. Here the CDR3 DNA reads TGTGCCAGCAGCTACCGGGGGGCGGCTTACAATGAGCAGTTCTTC. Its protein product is CASSYRGAAYNEQFF.

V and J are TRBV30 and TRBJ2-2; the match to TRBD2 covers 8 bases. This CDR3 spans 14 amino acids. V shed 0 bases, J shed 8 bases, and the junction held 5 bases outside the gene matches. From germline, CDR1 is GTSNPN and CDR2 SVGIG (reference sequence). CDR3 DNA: TGTGCCTGGAGTGTACTACTAGCGGCTGGGGAGCTGTTTTTT. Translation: CAWSVLLAAGELFF.

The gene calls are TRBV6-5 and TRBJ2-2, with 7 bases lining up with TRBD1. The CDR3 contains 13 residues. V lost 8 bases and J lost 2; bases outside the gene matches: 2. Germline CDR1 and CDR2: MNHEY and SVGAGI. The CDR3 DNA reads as TGTGCCAGCCGACAGGGAAACACCGGGGAGCTGTTTTTT. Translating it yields CASRQGNTGELFF.

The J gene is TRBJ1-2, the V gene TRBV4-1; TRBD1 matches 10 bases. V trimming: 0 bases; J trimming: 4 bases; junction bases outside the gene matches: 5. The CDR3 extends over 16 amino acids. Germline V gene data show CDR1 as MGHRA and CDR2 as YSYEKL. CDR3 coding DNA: TGCGCCAGCAGCCAAGAGGGGACAGGGGCCATCTATGGCTACACCTTC. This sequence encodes CASSQEGTGAIYGYTF.

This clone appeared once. CDR3 residues: CASSTGAPYNEQFF. CDR3 nucleotides: TGTGCCAGCTCAACAGGGGCCCCCTACAATGAGCAGTTCTTC. This rearrangement joins TRBV18 to TRBJ2-1; the match to TRBD1 covers 7 bases. CDR3 length: 14 amino acids. Germline values: CDR1 KGHSH, CDR2 LQKENI. Trimming removed 5 bases from V and 2 bases from J; junction bases left unmatched: 3.

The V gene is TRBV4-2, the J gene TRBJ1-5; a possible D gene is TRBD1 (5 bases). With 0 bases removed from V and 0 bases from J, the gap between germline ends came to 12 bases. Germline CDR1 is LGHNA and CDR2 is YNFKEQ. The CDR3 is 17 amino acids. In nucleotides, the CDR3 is TGTGCCAGCAGCCAAGATCAACAGGTCCTTAGCAATCAGCCCCAGCATTTT. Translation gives CASSQDQQVLSNQPQHF.

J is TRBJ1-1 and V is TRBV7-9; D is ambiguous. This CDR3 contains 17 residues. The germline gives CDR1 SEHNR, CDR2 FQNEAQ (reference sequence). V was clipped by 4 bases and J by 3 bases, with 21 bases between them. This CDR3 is CASSSEDAAWVDTEAFF. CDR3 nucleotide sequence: TGTGCCAGCAGCTCCGAGGATGCCGCCTGGGTCGACACTGAAGCTTTCTTT.

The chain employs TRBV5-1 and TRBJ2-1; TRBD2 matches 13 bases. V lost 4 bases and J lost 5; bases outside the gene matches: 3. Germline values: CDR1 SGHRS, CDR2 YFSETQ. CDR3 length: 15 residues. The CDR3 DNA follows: TGCGCCAGCAGCCCCGGGACTAGCGGGGACAATGAGCAGTTCTTC. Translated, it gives CASSPGTSGDNEQFF.

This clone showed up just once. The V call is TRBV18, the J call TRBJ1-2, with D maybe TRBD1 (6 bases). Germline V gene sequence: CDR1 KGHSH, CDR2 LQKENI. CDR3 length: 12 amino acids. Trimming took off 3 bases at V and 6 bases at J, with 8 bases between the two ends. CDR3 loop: CASSPKGDGYTF. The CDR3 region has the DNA TGTGCCAGCTCACCGAAGGGGGATGGCTACACCTTC.